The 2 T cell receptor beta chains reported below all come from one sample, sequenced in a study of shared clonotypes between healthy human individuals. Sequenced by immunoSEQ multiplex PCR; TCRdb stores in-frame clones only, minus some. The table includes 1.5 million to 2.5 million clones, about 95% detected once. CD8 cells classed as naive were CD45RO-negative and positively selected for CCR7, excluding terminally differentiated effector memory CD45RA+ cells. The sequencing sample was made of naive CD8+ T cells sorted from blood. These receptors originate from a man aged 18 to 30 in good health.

The CDR3 region has the DNA TGTGCCAGCAGCCCCGGTACGGCGGGACCAACCCACAATGAGCAGTTCTTC. Translated: CASSPGTAGPTHNEQFF. The gene calls are TRBV27 and TRBJ2-1; tentatively, D is TRBD2 (6 bases). V lost 6 bases and J 5 bases, leaving 23 bases between the germline ends. Germline V CDR1 and CDR2: MNHEY, SMNVEV (reference sequence). This CDR3 contains 17 residues.

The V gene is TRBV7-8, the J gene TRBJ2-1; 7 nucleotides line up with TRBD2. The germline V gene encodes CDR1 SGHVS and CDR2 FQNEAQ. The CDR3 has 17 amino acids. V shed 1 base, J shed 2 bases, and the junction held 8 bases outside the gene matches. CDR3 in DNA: TGTGCCAGCAGCTTAGTCCGGGCGGGAGTAACCTACAATGAGCAGTTCTTC. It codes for CASSLVRAGVTYNEQFF.